These 8 T cell receptor beta chains originate from one sample sequenced in a study of OX40 agonist ivuxolimab in advanced cancers. The assay was immunoSEQ multiplex PCR, and TCRdb's table has in-frame clones only and misses some. The sample holds 25,000 to 35,000 clones, 82% seen once. Material: CD4+ or CD8+ T cells sorted from blood, obtained in a trial of the OX40 agonist ivuxolimab. The source of these receptors is an adult with an advanced solid tumor such as melanoma, head and neck, liver or kidney cancer.

CDR3: CASMWSGQDEQFF. In DNA, the CDR3 is TGTGCCAGCATGTGGTCGGGGCAGGATGAGCAGTTCTTC. The rearrangement joins TRBV6-1 to TRBJ2-1; D may match TRBD1 or TRBD2 (5 bases each). V gave up 7 bases and J gave up 8 bases, with 15 bases separating them. This CDR3 is built from 13 residues. Germline assignment: CDR1 MNHNS and CDR2 SASEGT.

The gene calls are TRBV30 and TRBJ1-1, with D possibly matching TRBD1 (5 bases). The CDR3 loop spans 11 amino acids. V lost 7 bases and J lost 0, with 6 bases in between. CDR1 is GTSNPN, CDR2 SVGIG, per germline (reference sequence). The CDR3 sequence: CASTVNTEAFF. Written as DNA, the CDR3 is TGTGCCTCGACAGTGAACACTGAAGCTTTCTTT. The full variable domain, with the rest looked up from reference TRBV30 and TRBJ1-1, is SQTIHQWPATLVQPVGSPLSLECTVEGTSNPNLYWYRQAAGRGLQLLFYSVGIGQISSEVPQNLSASRPQDRQFILSSKKLLLSDSGFYLCASTVNTEAFFGQGTRLTVV.

The chain couples TRBV7-9 to TRBJ2-7, with D unresolved. The V gene lost 3 bases and the J gene lost 4 bases, with 7 bases spanning the gap. Per the germline V gene, CDR1 is SEHNR and CDR2 is FQNEAQ (reference sequence). CDR3 length equals 12 residues. As DNA, the CDR3 is TGTGCCAGCAGCTTCATGGGATACGAGCAGTACTTC. Its protein is CASSFMGYEQYF.

The rearrangement joins TRBV18 to TRBJ1-6, with D possibly matching TRBD1 (5 bases). Germline assignment: CDR1 KGHSH and CDR2 LQKENI. V lost 2 bases and J lost 10, with 12 bases in between. CDR3 length equals 14 residues. The chain's CDR3 is CASSPEQVSSPLHF. DNA of the CDR3: TGTGCCAGCTCACCAGAACAGGTATCCTCACCCCTCCACTTT.

The CDR3 is CASSLAVGEQYF. The CDR3 DNA sequence: TGTGCCAGCAGTTTAGCCGTCGGCGAGCAGTACTTC. The chain uses TRBV28 and TRBJ2-7; D unresolved. The germline V and J ends were trimmed by 2 bases and 6 bases, with 8 bases remaining between them. Germline assignment: CDR1 MDHEN and CDR2 SYDVKM. This CDR3 region has 12 residues.

CDR3 in DNA: TGTGCCAGTACAGGGAGCAATGAGCAGTTCTTC. Its translation is CASTGSNEQFF. V and J are TRBV2 and TRBJ2-1; a weak D match, TRBD1 (6 bases). The V and J ends lost 9 bases and 6 bases respectively, with 9 bases between them. The germline V gene encodes CDR1 SNHLY and CDR2 FYNNEI. This CDR3 has 11 amino acids. The variable domain in full, completed from reference TRBV2 and TRBJ2-1, reads EPEVTQTPSHQVTQMGQEVILRCVPISNHLYFYWYRQILGQKVEFLVSFYNNEISEKSEIFDDQFSVERPDGSNFTLKIRSTKLEDSAMYFCASTGSNEQFFGPGTRLTVL.

The chain carries TRBV9 and TRBJ1-6; a weak D match, TRBD1 (6 bases). Germline lookup yields CDR1 SGDLS and CDR2 YYNGEE. This CDR3 region has 17 residues. Trimming removed 0 bases at V and 0 bases at J, with 10 bases between. The CDR3 sequence: CASSVEGQSSYNSPLHF. CDR3 DNA: TGTGCCAGCAGCGTAGAAGGACAGAGCTCCTATAATTCACCCCTCCACTTT.

This chain uses TRBV2 with TRBJ1-1, with D uncertain. V lost 3 bases and J 3 bases, leaving 8 bases between the germline ends. Germline lookup yields CDR1 SNHLY and CDR2 FYNNEI. The CDR3 contains 13 residues. In DNA, the CDR3 is TGTGCCAGCAGTGATAATCGGGACACTGAAGCTTTCTTT. Amino acid sequence: CASSDNRDTEAFF.